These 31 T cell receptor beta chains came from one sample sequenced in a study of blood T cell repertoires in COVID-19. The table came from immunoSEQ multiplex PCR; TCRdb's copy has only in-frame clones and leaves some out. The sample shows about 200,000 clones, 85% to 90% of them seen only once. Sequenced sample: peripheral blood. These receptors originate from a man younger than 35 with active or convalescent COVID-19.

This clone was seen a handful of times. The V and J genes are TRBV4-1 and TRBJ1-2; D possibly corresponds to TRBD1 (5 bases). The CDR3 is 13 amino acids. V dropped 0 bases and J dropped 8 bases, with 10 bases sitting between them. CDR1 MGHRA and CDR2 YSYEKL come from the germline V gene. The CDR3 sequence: CASSQDQGRGYTF. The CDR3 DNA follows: TGCGCCAGCAGCCAAGATCAGGGCCGGGGCTACACCTTC.

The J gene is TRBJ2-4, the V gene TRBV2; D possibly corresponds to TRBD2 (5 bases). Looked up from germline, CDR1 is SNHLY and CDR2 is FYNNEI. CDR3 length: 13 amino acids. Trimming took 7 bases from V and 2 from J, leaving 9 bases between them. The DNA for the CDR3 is TGTGCCAGCACCTCGGGAACCAAAAACATTCAGTACTTC. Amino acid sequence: CASTSGTKNIQYF.

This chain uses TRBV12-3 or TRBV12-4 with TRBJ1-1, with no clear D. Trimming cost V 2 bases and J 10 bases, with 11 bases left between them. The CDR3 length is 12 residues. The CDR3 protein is CASSLTVERAFF. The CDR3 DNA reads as TGTGCCAGCAGTTTAACTGTAGAGAGAGCTTTCTTT.

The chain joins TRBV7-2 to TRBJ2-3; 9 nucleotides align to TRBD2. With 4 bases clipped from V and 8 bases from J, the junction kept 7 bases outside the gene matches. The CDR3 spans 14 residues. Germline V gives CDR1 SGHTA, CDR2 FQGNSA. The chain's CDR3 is CASSYWTSDGTQYF. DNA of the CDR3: TGTGCCAGCAGCTACTGGACTAGCGATGGTACGCAGTATTTT.

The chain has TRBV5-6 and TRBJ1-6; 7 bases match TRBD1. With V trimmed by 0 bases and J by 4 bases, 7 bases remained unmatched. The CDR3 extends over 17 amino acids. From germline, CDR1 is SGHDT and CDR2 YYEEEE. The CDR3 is CASSLVEGASYNSPLHF. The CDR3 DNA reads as TGTGCCAGCAGCTTGGTGGAGGGGGCAAGTTATAATTCACCCCTCCACTTT.

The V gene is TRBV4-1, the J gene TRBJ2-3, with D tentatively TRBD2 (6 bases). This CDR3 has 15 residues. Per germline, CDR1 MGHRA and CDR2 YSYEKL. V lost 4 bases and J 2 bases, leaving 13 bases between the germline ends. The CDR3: CASSLLAPFTDTQYF. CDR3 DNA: TGCGCCAGCAGCCTTCTAGCGCCCTTCACAGATACGCAGTATTTT.

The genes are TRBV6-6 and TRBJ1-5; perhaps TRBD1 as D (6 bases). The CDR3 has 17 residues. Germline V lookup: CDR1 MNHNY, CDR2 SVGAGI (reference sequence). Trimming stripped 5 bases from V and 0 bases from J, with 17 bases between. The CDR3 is CASSPEGGPYSNQPQHF. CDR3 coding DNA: TGTGCCAGCAGTCCTGAGGGGGGGCCGTATAGCAATCAGCCCCAGCATTTT.

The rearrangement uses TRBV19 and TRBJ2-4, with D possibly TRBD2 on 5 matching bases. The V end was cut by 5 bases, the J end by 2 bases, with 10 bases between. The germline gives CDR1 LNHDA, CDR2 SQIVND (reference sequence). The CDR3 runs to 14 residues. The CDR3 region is CASSAGGTKNIQYF. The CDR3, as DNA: TGTGCCAGTAGTGCCGGAGGAACCAAAAACATTCAGTACTTC. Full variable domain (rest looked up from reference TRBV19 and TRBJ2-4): DGGITQSPKYLFRKEGQNVTLSCEQNLNHDAMYWYRQDPGQGLRLIYYSQIVNDFQKGDIAEGYSVSREKKESFPLTVTSAQKNPTAFYLCASSAGGTKNIQYFGAGTRLSVL.

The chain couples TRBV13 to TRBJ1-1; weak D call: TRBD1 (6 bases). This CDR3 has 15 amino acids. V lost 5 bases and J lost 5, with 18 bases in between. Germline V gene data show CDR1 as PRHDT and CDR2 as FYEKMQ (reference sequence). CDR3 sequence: CASSHPYRDVTEAFF. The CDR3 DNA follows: TGTGCCAGCAGCCACCCATACAGGGACGTTACTGAAGCTTTCTTT. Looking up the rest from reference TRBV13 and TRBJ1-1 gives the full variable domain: AAGVIQSPRHLIKEKRETATLKCYPIPRHDTVYWYQQGPGQDPQFLISFYEKMQSDKGSIPDRFSAQQFSDYHSELNMSSLELGDSALYFCASSHPYRDVTEAFFGQGTRLTVV.

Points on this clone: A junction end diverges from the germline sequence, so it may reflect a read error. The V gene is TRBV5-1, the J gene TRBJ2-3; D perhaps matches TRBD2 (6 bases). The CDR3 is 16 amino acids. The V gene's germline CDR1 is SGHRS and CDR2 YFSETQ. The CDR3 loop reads CASRLGIGGPTDTQYF. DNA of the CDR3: TGCGCCAGCAGATTGGGTATCGGGGGACCAACAGATACGCAGTATTTT.

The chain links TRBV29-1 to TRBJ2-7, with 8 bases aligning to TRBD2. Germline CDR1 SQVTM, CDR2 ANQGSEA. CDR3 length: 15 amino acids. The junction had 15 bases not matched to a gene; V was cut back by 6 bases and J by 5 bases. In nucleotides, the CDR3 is TGCAGCGTCGAGCGATCTCGGGGGGGGCGGGACGAGCAGTACTTC. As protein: CSVERSRGGRDEQYF.

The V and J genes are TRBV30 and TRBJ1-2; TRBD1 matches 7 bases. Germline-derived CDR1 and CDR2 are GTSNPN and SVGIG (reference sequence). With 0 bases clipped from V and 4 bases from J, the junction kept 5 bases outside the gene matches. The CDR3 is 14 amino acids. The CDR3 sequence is CAWSVRWDSYGYTF. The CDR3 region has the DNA TGTGCCTGGAGTGTTAGGTGGGACAGCTATGGCTACACCTTC. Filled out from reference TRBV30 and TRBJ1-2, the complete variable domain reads SQTIHQWPATLVQPVGSPLSLECTVEGTSNPNLYWYRQAAGRGLQLLFYSVGIGQISSEVPQNLSASRPQDRQFILSSKKLLLSDSGFYLCAWSVRWDSYGYTFGSGTRLTVV.

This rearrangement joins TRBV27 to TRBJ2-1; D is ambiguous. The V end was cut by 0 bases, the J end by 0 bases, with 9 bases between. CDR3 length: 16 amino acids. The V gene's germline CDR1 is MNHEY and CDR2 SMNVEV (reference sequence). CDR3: CASSLSPRSSYNEQFF. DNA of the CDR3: TGTGCCAGCAGTTTATCTCCGAGGAGCTCCTACAATGAGCAGTTCTTC.

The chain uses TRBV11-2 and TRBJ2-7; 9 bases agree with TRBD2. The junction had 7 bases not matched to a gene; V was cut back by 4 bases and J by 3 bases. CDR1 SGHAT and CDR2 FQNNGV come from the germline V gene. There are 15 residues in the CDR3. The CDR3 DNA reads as TGTGCCAGCAGCTATAGCGGGAGTTTAGGCTACGAGCAGTACTTC. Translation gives CASSYSGSLGYEQYF.

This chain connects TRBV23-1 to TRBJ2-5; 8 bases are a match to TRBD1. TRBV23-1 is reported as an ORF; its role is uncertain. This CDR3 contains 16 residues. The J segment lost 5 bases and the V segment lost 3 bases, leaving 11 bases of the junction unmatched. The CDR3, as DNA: TGCGCCAGCAGTCAGCCCGGACAGGGTGGATGGGAGACCCAGTACTTC. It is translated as CASSQPGQGGWETQYF.

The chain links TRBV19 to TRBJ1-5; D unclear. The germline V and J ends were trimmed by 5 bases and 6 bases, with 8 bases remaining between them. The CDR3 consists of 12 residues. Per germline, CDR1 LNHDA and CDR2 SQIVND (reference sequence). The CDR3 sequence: CASSGPSQPQHF. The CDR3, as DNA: TGTGCCAGTAGTGGCCCTAGTCAGCCCCAGCATTTT.

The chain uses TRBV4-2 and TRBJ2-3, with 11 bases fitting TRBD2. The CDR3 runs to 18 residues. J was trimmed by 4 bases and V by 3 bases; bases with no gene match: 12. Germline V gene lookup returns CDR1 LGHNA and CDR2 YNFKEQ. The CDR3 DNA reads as TGTGCCAGCAGCCAGGAGGCGGTAGCGGGGGGGGTTTCAGATACGCAGTATTTT. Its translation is CASSQEAVAGGVSDTQYF.

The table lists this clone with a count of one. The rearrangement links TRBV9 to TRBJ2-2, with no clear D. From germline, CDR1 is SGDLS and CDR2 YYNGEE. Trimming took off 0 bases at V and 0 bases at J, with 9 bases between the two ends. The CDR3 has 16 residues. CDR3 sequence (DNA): TGTGCCAGCAGCGTAGGGCTCCCACCGAACACCGGGGAGCTGTTTTTT. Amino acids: CASSVGLPPNTGELFF.

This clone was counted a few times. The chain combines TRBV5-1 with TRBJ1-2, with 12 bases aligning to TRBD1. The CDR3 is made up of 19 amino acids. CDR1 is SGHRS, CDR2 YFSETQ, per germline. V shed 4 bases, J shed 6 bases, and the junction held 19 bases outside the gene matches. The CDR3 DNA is TGCGCCAGCAGCCTAGAAATCCCTGAGCCCGGGACAGGGGGCAATGGCTACACCTTC. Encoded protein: CASSLEIPEPGTGGNGYTF.

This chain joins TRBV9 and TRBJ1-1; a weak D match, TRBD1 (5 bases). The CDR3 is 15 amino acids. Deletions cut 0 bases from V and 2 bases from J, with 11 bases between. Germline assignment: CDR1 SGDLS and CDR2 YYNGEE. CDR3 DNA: TGTGCCAGCAGCGTAGGTCTGGGGCTAAACACTGAAGCTTTCTTT. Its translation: CASSVGLGLNTEAFF.

CDR3 bases: TGCAGCGTTGAAGGACAGGGCGGCGAAAAACTGTTTTTT. Residues: CSVEGQGGEKLFF. The chain employs TRBV29-1 and TRBJ1-4; 7 nucleotides align to TRBD1. The V gene end was trimmed by 1 base and the J gene end by 8 bases; junction bases not matched to a gene: 4. Germline V gene lookup returns CDR1 SQVTM and CDR2 ANQGSEA. The CDR3 totals 13 residues.

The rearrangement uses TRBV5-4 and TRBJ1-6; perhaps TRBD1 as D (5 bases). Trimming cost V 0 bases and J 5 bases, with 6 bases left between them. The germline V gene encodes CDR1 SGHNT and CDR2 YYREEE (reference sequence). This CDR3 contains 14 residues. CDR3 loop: CASSLDRNNSPLHF. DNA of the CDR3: TGTGCCAGCAGCTTGGACAGGAATAATTCACCCCTCCACTTT.

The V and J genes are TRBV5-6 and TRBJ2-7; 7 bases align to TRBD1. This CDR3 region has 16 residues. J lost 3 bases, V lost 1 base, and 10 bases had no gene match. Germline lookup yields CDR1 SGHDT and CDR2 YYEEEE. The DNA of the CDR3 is TGTGCCAGCAGCTTGTCCGGGACAGCTCGGTTCTACGAGCAGTACTTC. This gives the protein CASSLSGTARFYEQYF.

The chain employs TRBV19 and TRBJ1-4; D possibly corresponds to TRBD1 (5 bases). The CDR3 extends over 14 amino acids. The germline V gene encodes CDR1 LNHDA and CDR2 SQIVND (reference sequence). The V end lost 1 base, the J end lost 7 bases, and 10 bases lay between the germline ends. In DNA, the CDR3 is TGTGCCAGTAGTATAGTAAGCGGGGCTGAAAAACTGTTTTTT. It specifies CASSIVSGAEKLFF.

The CDR3 DNA follows: TGTGCCAGTAGTATTTGGGAGGGAACTGGCTATGGCTACACCTTC. Its translation is CASSIWEGTGYGYTF. This chain connects TRBV19 to TRBJ1-2; D remains ambiguous. V lost 3 bases, J lost 4 bases, and 15 bases lay in between. The V gene's germline CDR1 is LNHDA and CDR2 SQIVND (reference sequence). CDR3 length: 15 residues.

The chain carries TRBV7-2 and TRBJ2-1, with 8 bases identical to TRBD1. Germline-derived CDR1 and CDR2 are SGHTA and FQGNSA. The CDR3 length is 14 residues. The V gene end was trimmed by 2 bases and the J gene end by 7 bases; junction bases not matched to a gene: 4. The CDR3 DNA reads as TGTGCCAGCAGCTTACAGGGGGCGGTAAATGAGCAGTTCTTC. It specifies CASSLQGAVNEQFF.

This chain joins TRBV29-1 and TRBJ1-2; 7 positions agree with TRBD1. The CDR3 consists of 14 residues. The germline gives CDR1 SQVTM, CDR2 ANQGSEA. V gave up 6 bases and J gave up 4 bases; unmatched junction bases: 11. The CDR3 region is CSVKDRDEFYGYTF. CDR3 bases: TGCAGCGTAAAAGACAGGGATGAGTTCTATGGCTACACCTTC.

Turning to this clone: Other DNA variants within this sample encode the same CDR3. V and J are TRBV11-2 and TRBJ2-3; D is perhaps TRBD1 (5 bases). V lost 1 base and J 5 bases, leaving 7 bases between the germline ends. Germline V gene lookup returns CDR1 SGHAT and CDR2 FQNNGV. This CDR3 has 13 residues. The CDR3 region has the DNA TGTGCCAGCAGCTTAGGGGGCCGAGATACGCAGTATTTT. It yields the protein CASSLGGRDTQYF.

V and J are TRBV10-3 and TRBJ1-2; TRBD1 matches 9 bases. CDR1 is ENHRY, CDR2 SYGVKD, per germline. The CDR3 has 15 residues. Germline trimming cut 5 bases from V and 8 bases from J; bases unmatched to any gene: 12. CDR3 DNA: TGTGCCATCAGTAATCCTCTTTGGGACAGGGAGGGCTACACCTTC. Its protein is CAISNPLWDREGYTF.

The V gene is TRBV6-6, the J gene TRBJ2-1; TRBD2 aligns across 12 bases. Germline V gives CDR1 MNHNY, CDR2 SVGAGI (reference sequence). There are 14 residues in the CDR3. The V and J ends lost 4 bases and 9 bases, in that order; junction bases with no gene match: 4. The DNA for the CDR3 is TGTGCCAGCAGTTCTAGCGGGGGGGCGGGTGAGCAGTTCTTC. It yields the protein CASSSSGGAGEQFF.

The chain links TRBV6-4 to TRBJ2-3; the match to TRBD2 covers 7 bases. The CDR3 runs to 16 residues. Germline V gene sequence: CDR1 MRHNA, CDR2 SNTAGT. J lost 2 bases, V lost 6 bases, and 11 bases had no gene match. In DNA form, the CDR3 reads TGTGCCAGCAGACAGGTTGGCGGGGGATCCACAGATACGCAGTATTTT. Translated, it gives CASRQVGGGSTDTQYF.